This TCR beta chain was captured by sequencing in a study of T cell responses to AZD1222 COVID-19 vaccine. Background on the study: Pooling of second doses given at about 4 or about 12 weeks was done. Findings and caveats of the study: Targets within unmutated variant regions were reportedly found for nearly half of spike-specific TCRs.

Between the trimmed V and J ends, which lost 6 bases and 4 bases, there was a span of 18 bases. CDR1 and CDR2 from the germline V gene are KGHSH and LQKENI. The CDR3 length is 15 residues. About this clone: The target antigen is unknown.

Sequencing used immunoSEQ multiplex PCR; TCRdb keeps in-frame clones, though not all of them. The table includes about 170,000 clones, 92% detected once. This clonotype was sampled from an adult in good health. The chain employs TRBV18 and TRBJ2-5; a possible D gene is TRBD2 (8 bases). Source: peripheral blood, taken on day 0 of AZD1222 vaccination. The CDR3 spells CASSFDRAGGETQYF. The CDR3 DNA reads TGTGCCAGCTCGTTTGACAGGGCGGGAGGAGAGACCCAGTACTTC.